A single sample gave rise to the 10 T cell receptor beta chains below, sequenced in a study of cytomegalovirus exposure and HLA in healthy donors. The primer mix had 60 Vbeta and 13 Jbeta primers. Data came from immunoSEQ multiplex PCR; TCRdb stores just in-frame clones and leaves some out. The sample yields roughly 110,000 clones, around 66% seen once. Sequenced sample: PBMCs. The receptors here all came from a man aged 18 to 29 in good health and CMV-seropositive.

The genes are TRBV28 and TRBJ1-1; no clear D gene. V lost 3 bases and J lost 11, with 10 bases in between. The CDR3 length is 11 residues. Germline V gene sequence: CDR1 MDHEN, CDR2 SYDVKM. This CDR3 is CASSFMGWAFF. CDR3 DNA: TGTGCCAGCAGTTTTATGGGCTGGGCTTTCTTT.

This sequence joins TRBV5-4 and TRBJ2-2; 9 bases map to TRBD2. The germline CDR1 and CDR2 sequences are SGHNT and YYREEE (reference sequence). The junction had 15 bases not matched to a gene; V was cut back by 6 bases and J by 3 bases. This CDR3 has 18 amino acids. The DNA of the CDR3 is TGTGCCAGCACCCTAGGAGGTGCGGGGGGGCTTTACACCGGGGAGCTGTTTTTT. Its protein product is CASTLGGAGGLYTGELFF.

This chain links TRBV7-8 with TRBJ2-7; TRBD1 matches at 9 bases. V gave up 7 bases and J gave up 1 base; unmatched junction bases: 5. Germline CDR1 is SGHVS and CDR2 is FQNEAQ. CDR3 size: 14 residues. The CDR3 DNA is TGTGCCAGCAAGGAGGGGACAGGGTCCTACGAGCAGTACGTC. It yields the protein CASKEGTGSYEQYV.

This clone has a handful of counts. V and J are TRBV30 and TRBJ1-2; the D gene is possibly TRBD1 (6 bases). The CDR3 consists of 14 residues. Trimming removed 6 bases at V and 1 base at J, with 15 bases between. The germline V gene encodes CDR1 GTSNPN and CDR2 SVGIG (reference sequence). The DNA of the CDR3 is TGTGCCTGCATTAACCTCAGGGGTAACTATGGCTACACCTTC. Translation gives CACINLRGNYGYTF.

The chain is built from TRBV4-2 and TRBJ1-1, with D tentatively TRBD1 (6 bases). This CDR3 region has 15 residues. CDR1 LGHNA and CDR2 YNFKEQ come from the germline V gene. The V end lost 4 bases, the J end lost 5 bases, and 17 bases lay between the germline ends. Here the CDR3 DNA reads TGTGCCAGCAGCCGGCAGGGGCCGGTGGTGACTGAAGCTTTCTTT. It yields the protein CASSRQGPVVTEAFF.

This clone is a singleton in its sample. This rearrangement joins TRBV15 to TRBJ1-1; TRBD1 is a possible D gene (5 bases). The CDR3 is made up of 15 amino acids. The germline V and J ends were trimmed by 6 bases and 0 bases, with 14 bases remaining between them. Germline V lookup: CDR1 LNHNV, CDR2 YYDKDF (reference sequence). Here the CDR3 DNA reads TGTGCCACCAGACGACAGACATCCATGAACACTGAAGCTTTCTTT. Amino acids: CATRRQTSMNTEAFF.

V gene TRBV28 combines with J gene TRBJ2-1; TRBD1 aligns across 7 bases. Germline-derived CDR1 and CDR2 are MDHEN and SYDVKM. The CDR3 extends over 12 amino acids. V dropped 3 bases and J dropped 10; count of bases not matched to a gene: 3. This chain's CDR3 is CASSFTGQEQFF. Written as DNA, the CDR3 is TGTGCCAGCAGTTTTACGGGACAGGAGCAGTTCTTC.

CDR3 nucleotide sequence: TGTGCCACCAGCAGGATGGACGGGGAGGGGGAGACCCAGTACTTC. This gives the protein CATSRMDGEGETQYF. This chain links TRBV15 with TRBJ2-5, with TRBD2 matching over 7 bases. The CDR3 loop spans 15 amino acids. The V and J ends lost 3 bases and 5 bases, in that order; junction bases with no gene match: 9. The germline CDR1 and CDR2 sequences are LNHNV and YYDKDF (reference sequence).

The rearrangement joins TRBV5-6 to TRBJ1-5; 7 bases are shared with TRBD1. Trimming at V came to 4 bases and at J to 0 bases, leaving 13 bases not matched to a gene. The CDR3 is 18 amino acids. Per germline, CDR1 SGHDT and CDR2 YYEEEE. CDR3 region: CASSVGLPTGTSNQPQHF. In DNA form, the CDR3 reads TGTGCCAGCAGCGTGGGGCTACCGACAGGGACTAGCAATCAGCCCCAGCATTTT.

The rearrangement uses TRBV29-1 and TRBJ1-5, with TRBD1 matching over 10 bases. This CDR3 region has 13 residues. The junction had 6 bases not matched to a gene; V was cut back by 7 bases and J by 6 bases. In germline, CDR1 is SQVTM, CDR2 ANQGSEA. The CDR3 region has the DNA TGCAGCGCCGGGGGGACAGGGGCTCAGCCCCAGCATTTT. It specifies CSAGGTGAQPQHF.